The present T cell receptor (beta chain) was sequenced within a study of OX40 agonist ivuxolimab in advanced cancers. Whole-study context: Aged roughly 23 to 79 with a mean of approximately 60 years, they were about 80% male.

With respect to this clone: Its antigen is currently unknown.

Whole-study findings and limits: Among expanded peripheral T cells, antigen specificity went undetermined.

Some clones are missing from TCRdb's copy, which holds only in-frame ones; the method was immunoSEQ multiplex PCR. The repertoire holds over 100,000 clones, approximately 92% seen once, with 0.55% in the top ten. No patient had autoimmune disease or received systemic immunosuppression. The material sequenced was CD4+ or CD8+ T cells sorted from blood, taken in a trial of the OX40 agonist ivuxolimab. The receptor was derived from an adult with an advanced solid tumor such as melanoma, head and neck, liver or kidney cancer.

The CDR3 DNA reads TGTGCCAGCAGCCCACCCGGACAGGGAATACGAGAAAAACTGTTTTTT. Amino acids: CASSPPGQGIREKLFF. The rearrangement joins TRBV7-2 to TRBJ1-4; 8 positions agree with TRBD1. CDR3 length: 16 amino acids. V dropped 5 bases and J dropped 8; count of bases not matched to a gene: 13. Germline loops: CDR1 SGHTA, CDR2 FQGNSA.